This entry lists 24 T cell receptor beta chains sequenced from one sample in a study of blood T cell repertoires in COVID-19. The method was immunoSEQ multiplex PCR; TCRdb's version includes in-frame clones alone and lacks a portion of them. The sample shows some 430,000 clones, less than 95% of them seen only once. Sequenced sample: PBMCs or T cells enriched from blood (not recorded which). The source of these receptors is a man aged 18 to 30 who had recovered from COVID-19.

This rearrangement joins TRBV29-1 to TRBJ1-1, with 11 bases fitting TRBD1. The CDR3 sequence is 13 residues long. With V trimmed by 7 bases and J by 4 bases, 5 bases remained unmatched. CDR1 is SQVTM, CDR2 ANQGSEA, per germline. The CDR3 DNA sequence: TGCAGCGCATCCGGGACAGGGGGCACTGAAGCTTTCTTT. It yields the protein CSASGTGGTEAFF. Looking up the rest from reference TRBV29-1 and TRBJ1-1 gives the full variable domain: SAVISQKPSRDICQRGTSLTIQCQVDSQVTMMFWYRQQPGQSLTLIATANQGSEATYESGFVIDKFPISRPNLTFSTLTVSNMSPEDSSIYLCSASGTGGTEAFFGQGTRLTVV.

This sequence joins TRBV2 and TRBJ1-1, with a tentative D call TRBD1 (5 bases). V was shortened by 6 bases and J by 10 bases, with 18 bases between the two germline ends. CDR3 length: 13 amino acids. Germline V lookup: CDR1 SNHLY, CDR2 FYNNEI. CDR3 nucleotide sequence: TGTGCCAGCAGGGACCCGGACACTCGTGTAGCTTTCTTT. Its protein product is CASRDPDTRVAFF.

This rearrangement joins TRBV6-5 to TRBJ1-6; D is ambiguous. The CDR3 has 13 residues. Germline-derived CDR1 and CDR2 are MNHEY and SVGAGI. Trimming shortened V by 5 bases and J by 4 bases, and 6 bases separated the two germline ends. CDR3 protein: CASSMEYNSPLHF. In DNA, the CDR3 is TGTGCCAGCAGTATGGAGTATAATTCACCCCTCCACTTT.

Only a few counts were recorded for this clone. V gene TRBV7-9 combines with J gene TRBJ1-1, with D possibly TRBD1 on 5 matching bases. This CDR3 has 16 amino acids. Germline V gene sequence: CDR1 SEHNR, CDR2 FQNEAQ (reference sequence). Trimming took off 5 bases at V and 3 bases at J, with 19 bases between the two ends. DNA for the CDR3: TGTGCCAGCAGCCCCAGTGGGTGGGGGGTCGACACTGAAGCTTTCTTT. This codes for CASSPSGWGVDTEAFF.

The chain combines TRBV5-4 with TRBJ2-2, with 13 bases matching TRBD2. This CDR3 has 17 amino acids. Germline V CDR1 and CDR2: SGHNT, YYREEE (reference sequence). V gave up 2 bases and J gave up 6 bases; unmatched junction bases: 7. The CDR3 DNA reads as TGTGCCAGCAGCTTAGGGACTAGCGGGATCGGTCCCGGGGAGCTGTTTTTT. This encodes CASSLGTSGIGPGELFF.

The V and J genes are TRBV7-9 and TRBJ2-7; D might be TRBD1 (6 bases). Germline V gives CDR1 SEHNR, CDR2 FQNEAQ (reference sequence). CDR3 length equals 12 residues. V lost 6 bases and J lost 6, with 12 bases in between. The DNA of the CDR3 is TGTGCCAGCAGGATAGGACAGCGCGAGCAGTACTTC. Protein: CASRIGQREQYF.

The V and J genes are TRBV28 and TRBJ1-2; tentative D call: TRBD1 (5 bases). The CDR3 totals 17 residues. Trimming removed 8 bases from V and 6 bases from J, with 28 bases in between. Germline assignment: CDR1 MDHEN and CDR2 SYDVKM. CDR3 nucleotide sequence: TGTGCCAGCCAACCCCTTAGAGAAGGACAAAAGATCCATGGCTACACCTTC. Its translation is CASQPLREGQKIHGYTF.

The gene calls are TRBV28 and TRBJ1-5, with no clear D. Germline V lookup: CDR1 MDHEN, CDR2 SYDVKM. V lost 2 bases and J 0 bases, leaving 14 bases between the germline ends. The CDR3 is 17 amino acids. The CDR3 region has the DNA TGTGCCAGCAGTTTACGAGGTCCACATCTTAGCAATCAGCCCCAGCATTTT. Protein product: CASSLRGPHLSNQPQHF.

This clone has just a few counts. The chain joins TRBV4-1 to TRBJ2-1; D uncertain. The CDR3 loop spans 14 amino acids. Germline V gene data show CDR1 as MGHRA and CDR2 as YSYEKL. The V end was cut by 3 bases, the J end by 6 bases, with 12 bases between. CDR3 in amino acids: CASSQQQTSNEQFF. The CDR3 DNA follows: TGCGCCAGCAGCCAGCAACAGACCAGCAATGAGCAGTTCTTC.

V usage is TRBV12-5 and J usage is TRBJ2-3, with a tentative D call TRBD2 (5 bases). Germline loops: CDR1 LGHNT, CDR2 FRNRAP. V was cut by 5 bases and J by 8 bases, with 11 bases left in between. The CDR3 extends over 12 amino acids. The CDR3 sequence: CASGPQAGTQYF. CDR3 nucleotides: TGTGCTAGTGGTCCTCAGGCGGGTACGCAGTATTTT.

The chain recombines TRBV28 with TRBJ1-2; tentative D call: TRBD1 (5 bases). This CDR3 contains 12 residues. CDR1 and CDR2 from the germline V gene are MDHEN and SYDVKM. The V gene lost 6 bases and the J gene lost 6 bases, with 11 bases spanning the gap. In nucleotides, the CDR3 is TGTGCCAGCAGATTCGGGGGGAATGGCTACACCTTC. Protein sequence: CASRFGGNGYTF.

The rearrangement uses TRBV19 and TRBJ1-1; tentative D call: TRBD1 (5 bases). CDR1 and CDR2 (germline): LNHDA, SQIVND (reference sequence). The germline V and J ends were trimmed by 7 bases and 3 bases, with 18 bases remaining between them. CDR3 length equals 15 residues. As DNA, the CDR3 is TGTGCCAGTACCTCCGGACCCGGGGGGTACACTGAAGCTTTCTTT. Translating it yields CASTSGPGGYTEAFF.

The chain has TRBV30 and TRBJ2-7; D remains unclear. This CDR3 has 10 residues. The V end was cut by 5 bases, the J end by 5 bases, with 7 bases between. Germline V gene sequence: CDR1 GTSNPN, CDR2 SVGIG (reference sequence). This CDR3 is CAWGLNEQYF. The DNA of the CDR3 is TGTGCCTGGGGATTAAACGAGCAGTACTTC.

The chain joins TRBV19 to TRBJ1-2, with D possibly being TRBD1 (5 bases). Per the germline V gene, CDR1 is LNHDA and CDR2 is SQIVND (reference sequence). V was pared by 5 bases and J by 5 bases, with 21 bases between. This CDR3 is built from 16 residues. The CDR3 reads CASSAGGTLKAYGYTF. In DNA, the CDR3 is TGTGCCAGTAGTGCCGGCGGGACCCTAAAAGCGTATGGCTACACCTTC.

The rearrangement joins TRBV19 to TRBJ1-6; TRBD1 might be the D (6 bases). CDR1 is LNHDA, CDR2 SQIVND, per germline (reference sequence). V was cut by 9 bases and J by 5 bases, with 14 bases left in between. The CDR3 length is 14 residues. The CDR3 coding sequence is TGTGCCAGCCAAGACAGGAGGAATAATTCACCCCTCCACTTT. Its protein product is CASQDRRNNSPLHF.

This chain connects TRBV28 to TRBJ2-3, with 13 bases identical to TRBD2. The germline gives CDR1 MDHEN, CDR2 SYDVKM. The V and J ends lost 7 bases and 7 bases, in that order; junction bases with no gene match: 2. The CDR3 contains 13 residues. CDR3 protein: CASMTSGRNTQYF. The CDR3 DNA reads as TGTGCCAGCATGACTAGCGGGAGGAATACGCAGTATTTT.

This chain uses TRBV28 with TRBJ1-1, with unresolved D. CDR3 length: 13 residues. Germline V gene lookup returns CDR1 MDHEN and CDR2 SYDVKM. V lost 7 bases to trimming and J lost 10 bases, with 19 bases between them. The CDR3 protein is CASNSRRREGAFF. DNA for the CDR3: TGTGCCAGCAATTCCCGGAGAAGGGAGGGAGCTTTCTTT.

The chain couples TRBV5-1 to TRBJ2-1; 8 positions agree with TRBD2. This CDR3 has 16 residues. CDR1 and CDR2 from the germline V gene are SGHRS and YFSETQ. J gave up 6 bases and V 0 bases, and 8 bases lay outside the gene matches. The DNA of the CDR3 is TGCGCCAGCAGCTTGGTAGCGGGAAATGATTTCAATGAGCAGTTCTTC. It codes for CASSLVAGNDFNEQFF.

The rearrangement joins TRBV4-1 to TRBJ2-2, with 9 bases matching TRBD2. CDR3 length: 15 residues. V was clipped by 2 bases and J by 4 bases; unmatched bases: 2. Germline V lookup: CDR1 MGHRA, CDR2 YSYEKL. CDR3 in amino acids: CASSQKAGGTGELFF. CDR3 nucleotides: TGCGCCAGCAGCCAAAAAGCGGGAGGCACCGGGGAGCTGTTTTTT.

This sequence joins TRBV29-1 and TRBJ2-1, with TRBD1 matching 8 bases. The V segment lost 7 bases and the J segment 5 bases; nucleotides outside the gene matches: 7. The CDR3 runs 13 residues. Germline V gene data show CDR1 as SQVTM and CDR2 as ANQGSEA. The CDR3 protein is CSAGQGSNNEQFF. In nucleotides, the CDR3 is TGCAGCGCAGGACAGGGAAGTAACAATGAGCAGTTCTTC.

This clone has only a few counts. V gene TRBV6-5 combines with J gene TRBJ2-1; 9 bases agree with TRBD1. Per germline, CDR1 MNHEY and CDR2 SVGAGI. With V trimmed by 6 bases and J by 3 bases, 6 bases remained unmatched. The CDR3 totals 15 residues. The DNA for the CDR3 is TGTGCCAGCAGCGCGGGACAGGGACACTACAATGAGCAGTTCTTC. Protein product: CASSAGQGHYNEQFF.

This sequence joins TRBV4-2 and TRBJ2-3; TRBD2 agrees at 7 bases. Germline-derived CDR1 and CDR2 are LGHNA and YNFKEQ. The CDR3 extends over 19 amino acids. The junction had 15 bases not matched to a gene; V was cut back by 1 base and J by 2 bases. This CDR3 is CASSQVSYASGPPTDTQYF. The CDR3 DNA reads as TGTGCCAGCAGCCAAGTGAGTTATGCTAGCGGCCCTCCCACAGATACGCAGTATTTT.

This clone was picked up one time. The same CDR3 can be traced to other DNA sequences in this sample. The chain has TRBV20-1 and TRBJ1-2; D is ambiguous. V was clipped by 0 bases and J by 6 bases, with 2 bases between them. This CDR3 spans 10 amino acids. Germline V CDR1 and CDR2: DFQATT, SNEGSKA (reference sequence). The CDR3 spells CSARDNGYTF. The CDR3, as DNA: TGCAGTGCTAGAGATAATGGCTACACCTTC.

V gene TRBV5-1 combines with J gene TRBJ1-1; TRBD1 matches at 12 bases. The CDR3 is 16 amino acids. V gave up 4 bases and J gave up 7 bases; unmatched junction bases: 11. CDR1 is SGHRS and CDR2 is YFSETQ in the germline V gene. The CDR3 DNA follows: TGCGCCAGCAGCCTCTTTGGGACAGGGGGCCTGGGTGAAGCTTTCTTT. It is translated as CASSLFGTGGLGEAFF.